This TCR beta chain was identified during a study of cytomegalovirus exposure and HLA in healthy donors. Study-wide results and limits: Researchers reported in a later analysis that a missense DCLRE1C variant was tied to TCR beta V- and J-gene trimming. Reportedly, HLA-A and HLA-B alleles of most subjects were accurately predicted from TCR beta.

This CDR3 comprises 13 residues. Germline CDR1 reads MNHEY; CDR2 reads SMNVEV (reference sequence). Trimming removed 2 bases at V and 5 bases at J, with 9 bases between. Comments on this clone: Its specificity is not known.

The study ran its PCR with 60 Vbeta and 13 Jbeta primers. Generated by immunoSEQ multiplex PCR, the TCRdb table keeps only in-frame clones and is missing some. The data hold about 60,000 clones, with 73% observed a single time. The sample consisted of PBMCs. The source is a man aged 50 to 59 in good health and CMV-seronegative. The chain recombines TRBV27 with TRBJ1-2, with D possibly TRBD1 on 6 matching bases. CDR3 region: CASSLAGAYGYTF. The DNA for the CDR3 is TGTGCCAGCAGTTTAGCAGGGGCATATGGCTACACCTTC.